This T cell receptor (beta chain) is drawn from a study of blood T cell repertoires in COVID-19. At the level of the study: The United States, Italy and Spain were the sources of the acute and convalescent COVID-19 samples. The cDNA or gDNA used as material had been derived from T cells, B-cell-depleted T cells, or PBMCs.

This clone occurred a few times. Per the germline V gene, CDR1 is SGHVS and CDR2 is FQNEAQ. V gave up 5 bases and J gave up 3 bases, with 7 bases separating them. This CDR3 spans 12 amino acids. In the original analysis: Reference gene primers were amplified, and this amplification served to estimate nucleated cell counts. TCRdb keeps only in-frame clones here, not all; method: immunoSEQ multiplex PCR. The V and J calls and clone size were taken over from that table, and D and trimming were inferred from the DNA. This repertoire shows about 310,000 clones, roughly 90% found once; its top ten account for about 1%.

Sequenced material: peripheral blood. The V call is TRBV7-8, the J call TRBJ2-5; tentative D call: TRBD2 (6 bases). The origin of this receptor is a woman in her 40s with COVID-19, enrolled during active disease. In nucleotides, the CDR3 is TGTGCCAGCAGCCGGACTAAAGAGACCCAGTACTTC. It is translated as CASSRTKETQYF.